This is a list of T cell receptor beta chains from one sample in a study of CD8+ T cells in alopecia areata. Profiled with immunoSEQ multiplex PCR; TCRdb holds only in-frame clones, not every one. The sample lists 150,000 or so clones, 45% to 60% occurring once. The sequences come from CD8+ T cells sorted from blood, collected at week 4, from a patient treated with tofacitinib. Receptor source: a human donor with alopecia areata. Each CDR3 is given with its conserved first and last residue. The order of the fields is V gene, J gene, D gene, clone size, CDR3 DNA, CDR3 protein. The D gene is left open where the match is weak. Size is omitted from some rows. Given values are once, few, many or a class for expanded clones.

v_call: TRBV6-5; j_call: TRBJ2-7; d_call: .; clone_size: .; cdr3_nt: TGTGCCAGCAGTTACTCCAGGCGCCACGAGCAGTACTTC; cdr3_aa: CASSYSRRHEQYF
v_call: TRBV6-6; j_call: TRBJ1-4; d_call: .; clone_size: few; cdr3_nt: TGTGCCAGCACTCCTCGGGGGAGACTGTTTTTT; cdr3_aa: CASTPRGRLFF
v_call: TRBV29-1; j_call: TRBJ2-1; d_call: TRBD1; clone_size: .; cdr3_nt: TGCAGCGTTGAGGGACAGGGCGATGAGCAGTTCTTC; cdr3_aa: CSVEGQGDEQFF
v_call: TRBV27; j_call: TRBJ2-1; d_call: .; clone_size: .; cdr3_nt: TGTGCCAGCAGTATGAGGCAGTACGACAATGAGCAGTTCTTC; cdr3_aa: CASSMRQYDNEQFF
v_call: TRBV5-6; j_call: TRBJ2-7; d_call: .; clone_size: .; cdr3_nt: TGTGCCAGCAGCCAAGGTAGCGAGCAGTACTTC; cdr3_aa: CASSQGSEQYF
v_call: TRBV7-9; j_call: TRBJ1-2; d_call: TRBD1; clone_size: .; cdr3_nt: TGTGCCAGCAGCTTAGGGACAGGGGGGAATGGCTACACCTTC; cdr3_aa: CASSLGTGGNGYTF
v_call: TRBV25-1; j_call: TRBJ1-3; d_call: TRBD1; clone_size: .; cdr3_nt: TGTGCCAGCAGTCCAACAGGGGGCTTTGGAAACACCATATATTTT; cdr3_aa: CASSPTGGFGNTIYF
v_call: TRBV9; j_call: TRBJ1-3; d_call: TRBD1; clone_size: .; cdr3_nt: TGTGCCAGCAGCCCCCGGACAGGCACGGTCTCTGGAAACACCATATATTTT; cdr3_aa: CASSPRTGTVSGNTIYF
v_call: TRBV5-1; j_call: TRBJ2-1; d_call: .; clone_size: .; cdr3_nt: TGCGCCAGCAGCTTGGGAGCAGGGTATGGCAATGAGCAGTTCTTC; cdr3_aa: CASSLGAGYGNEQFF
v_call: TRBV5-6; j_call: TRBJ2-2; d_call: TRBD2; clone_size: few; cdr3_nt: TGTGCCAGCAGCTTGGCTCTAGCGGGAAACACCGGGGAGCTGTTTTTT; cdr3_aa: CASSLALAGNTGELFF